This entry concerns a single T cell receptor (beta chain). The target antigen is unknown. The junction had 6 bases not matched to a gene; V was cut back by 2 bases and J by 8 bases. CDR1 MNHEY and CDR2 SVGAGI come from the germline V gene. The CDR3 totals 15 residues. These data come from a study of shared clonotypes between healthy human individuals. At the level of the study: A few men and a couple of women, aged 18 to 49, were donors. Study-wide findings and caveats: The represented genetic and exposure-history diversity was limited by the small number of donors.

Profiling relied on immunoSEQ multiplex PCR, and the TCRdb table lists in-frame clones only, not all of them. The repertoire holds roughly 2 million clones, around 95% seen once, with less than 0.15% in the top ten. This sequence joins TRBV6-5 and TRBJ2-1, with TRBD1 identical over 10 bases. The sample comprised naive CD4+ T cells sorted from blood. Sample subset: CD45RA+ positively selected. This TCR came from a man younger than 35 in good health. Here the CDR3 reads CASSYQGQGEHEQFF. CDR3 DNA sequence: TGTGCCAGCAGTTACCAAGGACAGGGGGAGCATGAGCAGTTCTTC.